A selection of T cell receptor beta chains follows, all from one sample in a study of CD8+ T cells in alopecia areata. Produced via immunoSEQ multiplex PCR; TCRdb's table is partial and in-frame only. There are some 170,000 clones in the sample; 58% occur only once, and 16% lies in the top ten. The sequences come from CD4+ T cells sorted from blood, collected between weeks 55 and 65, from a patient treated with tofacitinib. These receptor sequences come from a human donor with alopecia areata. Each CDR3 is given with its conserved first and last residue. A D gene is named only where the DNA matches it firmly. Expanded clones get a size class; other rows say once, few or many, or leave the size out.

v_gene,abundance,j_gene,d_gene,CDR3aa,CDR3nt
TRBV30,NA,TRBJ1-1,TRBD1,CAWSVRQGLRAAFF,TGTGCCTGGAGTGTACGACAGGGGCTGCGGGCAGCTTTCTTT
TRBV5-1,NA,TRBJ2-2,TRBD1,CASTPGTANTGELFF,TGCGCCAGCACCCCCGGGACAGCGAACACCGGGGAGCTGTTTTTT
TRBV2,NA,TRBJ2-3,NA,CASSGRGSTDTQYF,TGTGCCAGCAGTGGGCGGGGAAGCACAGATACGCAGTATTTT
TRBV10-3,few,TRBJ1-6,NA,CAISDPVPSPLHF,TGTGCCATCAGTGACCCGGTTCCTTCACCCCTCCACTTT
TRBV5-1,few,TRBJ2-3,TRBD2,CASSFWPGGPTDTQYF,TGCGCCAGCAGCTTCTGGCCGGGGGGGCCCACAGATACGCAGTATTTT
TRBV10-3,NA,TRBJ1-1,NA,CAIRRDPTNTEAFF,TGTGCCATCAGAAGGGACCCCACGAACACTGAAGCTTTCTTT
TRBV7-2,NA,TRBJ2-7,TRBD1,CASSLSRDRDEQYF,TGTGCCAGCAGTTTAAGCCGGGACAGGGACGAGCAGTACTTC
TRBV29-1,NA,TRBJ2-4,NA,CSVEDPGVRNIQYF,TGCAGCGTTGAAGACCCAGGAGTGAGAAACATTCAGTACTTC
TRBV29-1,NA,TRBJ2-5,NA,CSVARGRDETQYF,TGCAGCGTTGCCAGGGGACGGGATGAGACCCAGTACTTC
TRBV27,NA,TRBJ1-1,NA,CASRSWGGLEAFF,TGTGCCAGCAGGTCGTGGGGGGGACTTGAAGCTTTCTTT
TRBV14,few,TRBJ2-3,NA,CASSQDSTDTQYF,TGTGCCAGCAGCCAAGACAGCACAGATACGCAGTATTTT
TRBV14,NA,TRBJ2-1,NA,CASSFPGVSYNEQFF,TGTGCCAGCAGCTTTCCGGGAGTCTCCTACAATGAGCAGTTCTTC
TRBV11-1,NA,TRBJ2-1,NA,CASSPTVRDEQFF,TGTGCCAGCAGCCCTACTGTCAGGGATGAGCAGTTCTTC
TRBV29-1,NA,TRBJ1-1,NA,CSGWRGQESTEAFF,TGCAGCGGGTGGCGGGGGCAGGAGAGCACTGAAGCTTTCTTT
TRBV15,NA,TRBJ2-7,NA,CATSRVGGEQYF,TGTGCCACCAGCAGAGTGGGGGGTGAGCAGTACTTC
TRBV19,NA,TRBJ1-1,NA,CASSMDRNTEAFF,TGTGCCAGTAGTATGGACAGGAACACTGAAGCTTTCTTT
TRBV5-4,few,TRBJ2-7,TRBD2,CASSLAGRAEQYF,TGTGCCAGCAGCCTGGCCGGGAGGGCCGAGCAGTACTTC
TRBV7-3,NA,TRBJ2-1,TRBD1,CASSLAGTGAFDEQFF,TGTGCCAGCAGCTTAGCCGGGACAGGGGCCTTCGATGAGCAGTTCTTC
TRBV30,NA,TRBJ1-2,NA,CAWSSGGGYTF,TGTGCCTGGAGTAGCGGGGGAGGCTACACCTTC
TRBV29-1,NA,TRBJ1-2,NA,CSGLSPNYGYTF,TGCAGCGGATTAAGCCCTAACTATGGCTACACCTTC
TRBV15,NA,TRBJ1-6,TRBD1,CATSRRTGDSPLHF,TGTGCCACCAGCAGGCGGACAGGGGATTCACCCCTCCACTTT
TRBV7-2,NA,TRBJ2-7,NA,CASSPPLGEQYF,TGTGCCAGCAGCCCCCCATTGGGCGAGCAGTACTTC
TRBV15,NA,TRBJ1-4,NA,CATSRRGVDEKLFF,TGTGCCACCAGCAGGCGAGGGGTGGATGAAAAACTGTTTTTT
TRBV5-6,NA,TRBJ1-6,TRBD1,CASSRGQGRRDSPLHF,TGTGCCAGCAGCAGGGGGCAGGGGCGTCGGGATTCACCCCTCCACTTT
TRBV30,NA,TRBJ2-2,NA,CAWSRQVSNTGELFF,TGTGCCTGGAGTCGACAGGTCTCGAACACCGGGGAGCTGTTTTTT
TRBV27,few,TRBJ1-5,NA,CASSLGTSNQPQHF,TGTGCCAGCAGTTTAGGGACTAGCAATCAGCCCCAGCATTTT
TRBV20-1,NA,TRBJ1-2,NA,CSGGAYGYTF,TGCAGTGGAGGGGCTTATGGCTACACCTTC
TRBV23-1,NA,TRBJ2-7,NA,CASSRPPGHPYEQYF,TGCGCCAGCAGTCGACCACCGGGGCATCCCTACGAGCAGTACTTC
TRBV2,NA,TRBJ1-1,NA,CASTRPRVNTEAFF,TGTGCCAGCACCCGGCCGCGGGTGAACACTGAAGCTTTCTTT